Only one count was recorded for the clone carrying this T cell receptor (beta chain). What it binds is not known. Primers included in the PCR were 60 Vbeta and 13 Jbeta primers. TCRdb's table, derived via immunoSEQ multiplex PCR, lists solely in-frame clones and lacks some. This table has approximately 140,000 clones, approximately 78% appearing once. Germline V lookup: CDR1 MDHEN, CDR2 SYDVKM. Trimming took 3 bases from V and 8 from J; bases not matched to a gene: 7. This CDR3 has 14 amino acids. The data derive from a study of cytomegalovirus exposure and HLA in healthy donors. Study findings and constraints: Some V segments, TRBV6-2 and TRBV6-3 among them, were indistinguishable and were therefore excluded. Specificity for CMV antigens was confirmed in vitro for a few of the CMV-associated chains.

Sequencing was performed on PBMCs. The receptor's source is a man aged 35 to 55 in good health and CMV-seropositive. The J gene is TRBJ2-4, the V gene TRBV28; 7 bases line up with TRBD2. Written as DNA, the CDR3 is TGTGCCAGCAGTTTGGGAGGGAATGTGGACATTCAGTACTTC. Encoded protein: CASSLGGNVDIQYF.